A selection of T cell receptor beta chains follows, all from one sample in a study of vaccination and CD4 T cells after COVID-19. Using its own MiXCR run on the PCR reads, TCRdb lists one record per CDR3 protein. Seen here are around 15,000 distinct CDR3 sequences, roughly 48% observed once, and the top ten hold approximately 13%. Which antigens these TCRs recognize remains unknown. The specimen was CD4+ T cells from blood, cultured in vitro. Receptor source: a human donor who had recovered from COVID-19. Each CDR3 is given with its conserved first and last residue. A D gene is named only where the DNA matches it firmly. Clone sizes are given selectively: once, few, many, or a class where the clone is expanded.

-	TRBV25-1	TRBJ2-3	few	TGTGCCAGCAGTGAATATGGGGTAGGTTCGTCAGATACGCAGTATTTT	CASSEYGVGSSDTQYF
-	TRBV12-3/TRBV12-4	TRBJ1-1	-	TGTGCCAGCAGTTTCCTGAGACAACAAGCTTTCTTT	CASSFLRQQAFF
TRBD2	TRBV4-1	TRBJ2-5	few	TGCGCCAGCAGCCAAGGCCGGGGGGGCAGAGAGACCCAGTACTTC	CASSQGRGGRETQYF
TRBD1	TRBV5-1	TRBJ1-3	once	TGCGCCAGCAGCGATCCGGGACAGGGGAACACCATATATTTT	CASSDPGQGNTIYF
-	TRBV27	TRBJ2-5	-	TGTGCCAGCAGCTTCTTCGCGACAGAAGTGCAGACCCAGTACTTC	CASSFFATEVQTQYF
TRBD1	TRBV7-8	TRBJ1-1	few	TGTGCCAGCAGCTTAGGTTGGGACAGGGGAATGAACACTGAAGCTTTCTTT	CASSLGWDRGMNTEAFF
TRBD1	TRBV20-1	TRBJ1-4	few	TGCAGTGCTAGAGAACAGGGGAGAAGAGAAAAACTGTTTTTT	CSAREQGRREKLFF
-	TRBV11-3	TRBJ2-1	-	TGTGCCAGCAGTCTAGGCTGGCGATCGCAATGGGTGCAGTTCTTC	CASSLGWRSQWVQFF
TRBD1	TRBV12-3/TRBV12-4	TRBJ1-5	-	TGTGCCAGCAGTCCCGACAGGGCTCATCAGCCCCAGCATTTT	CASSPDRAHQPQHF
-	TRBV6-1	TRBJ2-2	few	TGTGCCAGCAGGCCCTCCCCGAACACCGGGGAGCTGTTTTTT	CASRPSPNTGELFF
TRBD1	TRBV15	TRBJ1-2	-	TGTGCCACCAGTGGGGGAGGACAGGCCTCTAACTATGGCTACACCTTC	CATSGGGQASNYGYTF
-	TRBV6-1	TRBJ1-2	once	TGTGCCAGCACCTCACCCCATGGAGGTCTTAGTGGCTACACCTTC	CASTSPHGGLSGYTF